A selection of T cell receptor beta chains follows, all from one sample in a study of T-cell reconstitution after alpha-beta-depleted transplantation in children. TCRdb re-analysed the PCR reads in MiXCR, keeping a single row per CDR3 protein. The sample yields 250,000 to 400,000 distinct CDR3 sequences, 20% to 30% seen once. The material sequenced was PBMCs, mostly from graft donor cells, taken 180 days after TCRalphabeta/CD19-depleted stem cell transplant. All receptors come from a male patient under 18 who had a stem cell transplant for acute lymphoblastic leukemia, so the T cells may come from the graft donor. CDR3s include the opening cysteine and the closing phenylalanine or tryptophan. Each record gives: D gene, clone size, V gene, J gene, CDR3 DNA, CDR3 protein. The D gene is left open where the match is weak. Clone size is stated in some rows and not others, as once, few, many or a class when expanded.

>TRBD1|few|TRBV5-1|TRBJ2-7
TGCGCCAGCAGCTCGCAGACAGGGGGAGCCTCATACGAGCAGTACTTC
CASSSQTGGASYEQYF
>-|-|TRBV12-3/TRBV12-4|TRBJ2-3
TGTGCCAGCCAAGGGCCCTCAGATACGCAGTATTTT
CASQGPSDTQYF
>-|many|TRBV5-5|TRBJ2-5
TGTGCCAGCAGCTTAGTAGGGTGGGAGACCCAGTACTTC
CASSLVGWETQYF
>-|-|TRBV7-6|TRBJ2-2
TGTGCCAGCAGCTTACAGGGAAGATGGAACACCGGGGAGCTGTTTTTT
CASSLQGRWNTGELFF
>TRBD1|few|TRBV4-1|TRBJ1-2
TGCGCCAGCAGCCAAGAACCTCCCGGGACAGCTTATGGCTACACCTTC
CASSQEPPGTAYGYTF
>-|-|TRBV9|TRBJ1-2
TGTGCCAGCAGCGAGTCGGGGAACTATGGCTACACCTTC
CASSESGNYGYTF
>-|-|TRBV24-1|TRBJ2-2
TGTGCCACCGGGACTTACACCGGGGAGCTGTTTTTT
CATGTYTGELFF
>TRBD1|-|TRBV6-2/TRBV6-3|TRBJ2-3
TGTGCCAGCAGTTACTACCGACAGGGATCATCCCTTGAAATTGGCACAGATACGCAGTATTTT
CASSYYRQGSSLEIGTDTQYF
>TRBD1|few|TRBV5-1|TRBJ2-1
TGCGCCAGCAGGCTGGACAGGGGGCTCGATGAGCAGTTCTTC
CASRLDRGLDEQFF
>-|-|TRBV11-1|TRBJ2-1
TGTGCCAGCAGCCCCGAGTTCGACAATGAGCAGTTCTTC
CASSPEFDNEQFF
>-|few|TRBV14|TRBJ2-3
TGTGCCAGCAGCCAAGATCCGGGGGCGAGGGATACGCAGTATTTT
CASSQDPGARDTQYF
>-|-|TRBV4-1|TRBJ2-5
TGCGCCAGCAGCCAATTACGAGTTTTGGAGACCCAGTACTTC
CASSQLRVLETQYF
>TRBD2|few|TRBV5-1|TRBJ2-1
TGCGCCAGCAGCGAAGCGGGAGGCACCTACAATGAGCAGTTCTTC
CASSEAGGTYNEQFF
>-|-|TRBV7-9|TRBJ2-3
TGTGCCAGCAGCTCGAGACAGGCCTACTACACAGATACGCAGTATTTT
CASSSRQAYYTDTQYF
>-|many|TRBV5-1|TRBJ2-5
TGCGCCAGCAGTTTAATAGAGGGGCAAGAGACCCAGTACTTC
CASSLIEGQETQYF
>-|-|TRBV11-2|TRBJ2-1
TGTGCCAGCAGCGCTACGAATGAGCAGTTCTTC
CASSATNEQFF
>TRBD1|-|TRBV5-1|TRBJ1-1
TGCGCCAGCAGCTTCGGAGGGTCGGACAGGACCCCAGAAGCTTTCTTT
CASSFGGSDRTPEAFF
>-|-|TRBV5-6|TRBJ2-1
TGTGCCAGCAGCTTCTTCGGGGCTAGCCCCCCACCGCTGCAGTTCTTC
CASSFFGASPPPLQFF
>-|-|TRBV5-1|TRBJ2-7
TGCGCCAGCAGCTTGGAGGTAAACAGGGCCTCCTACGAGCAGTACTTC
CASSLEVNRASYEQYF
>-|-|TRBV12-3/TRBV12-4|TRBJ2-7
TGTGCCAGCAGTTTCGACTATGGGGGCTCCTACGAGCAGTACTTC
CASSFDYGGSYEQYF
>TRBD1|few|TRBV15|TRBJ2-7
TGTGCCACCAGCTCACCGGGACAGGGGAGCGGGCTCTACGAGCAGTACTTC
CATSSPGQGSGLYEQYF
>TRBD1|few|TRBV12-3/TRBV12-4|TRBJ2-7
TGTGCCAGCAGTTTATCCCCCCGGTCAGGGGGCTACGAGCAGTACTTC
CASSLSPRSGGYEQYF
>-|-|TRBV7-9|TRBJ2-1
TGTGCCAGCAGCTTCGGAGGGGTCAGGGCACCCTACAATGAGCAGTTCTTC
CASSFGGVRAPYNEQFF
>TRBD1|many|TRBV5-1|TRBJ2-6
TGCGCCAGCAGCTGGAGCCGAGGACAGGGGACTAAGTCTGGGGCCAACGTCCTGACTTTC
CASSWSRGQGTKSGANVLTF
>-|once|TRBV25-1|TRBJ2-7
TGTGCCAGCAGTGAATATGGGCGCCGCTACGAGCAGTACTTC
CASSEYGRRYEQYF
>-|few|TRBV29-1|TRBJ1-2
TGCAGCGTTGAGTACGGCTACACCTTC
CSVEYGYTF
>-|-|TRBV15|TRBJ2-1
TGTGCCAGTTGGACCCTCGGAGGGGGGAATGAGCAGTTCTTC
CASWTLGGGNEQFF
>-|few|TRBV2|TRBJ2-5
TGTGCCAGCAGTGATGGTGCAGGTGTCAGGGGTGGAGAGACCCAGTACTTC
CASSDGAGVRGGETQYF
>-|once|TRBV12-3/TRBV12-4|TRBJ2-5
TGTGCCAGCCGGGGAGGGGGTCCTAAGAAAGAGACCCAGTACTTC
CASRGGGPKKETQYF
>-|few|TRBV3-1|TRBJ2-4
TGTGCCAGCAGCCAAGTGATAAACATTCAGTACTTC
CASSQVINIQYF
>-|-|TRBV20-1|TRBJ2-3
TGCAGTGCTAGACCTTTAGGTTACTCAGGACCAGATACGCAGTATTTT
CSARPLGYSGPDTQYF
>-|many|TRBV27|TRBJ2-1
TGTGCCACCGAACCGGGCGTGGGTGAGCAGTTCTTC
CATEPGVGEQFF
>-|-|TRBV6-1|TRBJ1-5
TGTGCCAGCAGTGATACGGGACGGAGGTCCGGTCAGCCCCAGCATTTT
CASSDTGRRSGQPQHF
>-|few|TRBV27|TRBJ2-4
TGTGCCAGCATAGGGGCCAAAAACATTCAGTACTTC
CASIGAKNIQYF
>TRBD1|-|TRBV5-1|TRBJ2-7
TGCGCCAGCAGCTTCCGGGACAGGGGGCCCGGCGAGCAGTACTTC
CASSFRDRGPGEQYF
>TRBD1|-|TRBV15|TRBJ1-4
TGTGCCACCAGCAAAGAAGGGGACAGGTCGATGGAAAAACTGTTTTTT
CATSKEGDRSMEKLFF
>TRBD1|-|TRBV29-1|TRBJ2-1
TGCAGCGTTGAAGGGGGGGACAGGGTGGCAGGAGGCTCCTACAATGAGCAGTTCTTC
CSVEGGDRVAGGSYNEQFF
>-|-|TRBV4-1|TRBJ1-5
TGCGCCAGCAGCCAAGGGATAACGGGTCGCAATCAGCCCCAGCATTTT
CASSQGITGRNQPQHF
>-|few|TRBV10-3|TRBJ2-3
TGTGCCATCAGTGAGTCGATCCTTGGAAAGGATACGCAGTATTTT
CAISESILGKDTQYF
>-|-|TRBV7-3|TRBJ2-6
TGTGCCAGCAGCTCCTCCTGGGCCAACGTCCTGACTTTC
CASSSSWANVLTF
>-|few|TRBV12-3/TRBV12-4|TRBJ2-2
TGTGCCAGCCGGCGAACGTCACAGGGAGGCGGGGAGCTGTTTTTT
CASRRTSQGGGELFF
>TRBD1|many|TRBV9|TRBJ2-7
TGTGCCAGCAGCCTCCGACAGGGGGACTACGAGCAGTACTTC
CASSLRQGDYEQYF
>-|many|TRBV12-3/TRBV12-4|TRBJ2-5
TGTGCCAGCAGTTTATTGCAGGCCGGCGAGACCCAGTACTTC
CASSLLQAGETQYF
>TRBD1|few|TRBV7-6|TRBJ2-7
TGTGCCAGCAGCTACATGGGACAGGGGGCGTTGGAGCAGTACTTC
CASSYMGQGALEQYF
>TRBD1|-|TRBV18|TRBJ2-3
TGTGCCAGCTCACCGCTGACAGGGGGATTAGATACGCAGTATTTT
CASSPLTGGLDTQYF
>TRBD1|few|TRBV7-3|TRBJ2-1
TGTGCCAGCGGCGTTGGGGACAGGGGGGTAAACAATGAGCAGTTCTTC
CASGVGDRGVNNEQFF
>-|-|TRBV13|TRBJ2-5
TGTGCCAGCAGCTTGGACAGCCACCAAGAGACCCAGTACTTC
CASSLDSHQETQYF
>-|-|TRBV27|TRBJ2-1
TGTGCCAGCAGTCTAGGGCTCTTGGCAAGCTCCTACAATGAGCAGTTCTTC
CASSLGLLASSYNEQFF
>-|few|TRBV5-1|TRBJ1-1
TGCGCCAGCAGCTTTGACAGGAGGGGGGTGGAGACTGAAGCTTTCTTT
CASSFDRRGVETEAFF
>-|-|TRBV3-1|TRBJ2-4
TGTGCCAGCAGCCGAACGAGGGGACTAGCCAAAAACATTCAGTACTTC
CASSRTRGLAKNIQYF
>TRBD2|-|TRBV20-1|TRBJ2-6
TGCAGTGCTCGCACTAGCGGGAGAGCCGAGGCCAACGTCCTGACTTTC
CSARTSGRAEANVLTF
>-|few|TRBV9|TRBJ1-6
TGTGCCAGCAGCGTAGAGGCCCGTAATTCACCCCTCCACTTT
CASSVEARNSPLHF
>-|few|TRBV29-1|TRBJ2-1
TGCAGCGTTGGCTCAGGGATAGCGGTAAAGCAGTTCTTC
CSVGSGIAVKQFF
>-|-|TRBV7-3|TRBJ2-3
TGTGCCAGCAGCTCAACGACTGATAGGGATACGCAGTATTTT
CASSSTTDRDTQYF
>-|few|TRBV9|TRBJ2-2
TGTGCCAGCAGCGTAGGACAGCTCTACACCGGGGAGCTGTTTTTT
CASSVGQLYTGELFF
>-|-|TRBV6-5|TRBJ1-2
TGTGCCAGCAGTTACAAGGAGCCCTCGAGGTATGGCTACACCTTC
CASSYKEPSRYGYTF
>-|-|TRBV12-3/TRBV12-4|TRBJ1-4
TGTGCCAGCAGTTTAGCCCCGGGGGGAGGTGAAAAACTGTTTTTT
CASSLAPGGGEKLFF
>-|-|TRBV7-3|TRBJ2-1
TGTGCCAGCAGCTACCGGCACTCCTACAATGAGCAGTTCTTC
CASSYRHSYNEQFF